The 18 T cell receptor beta chains in this list originate from one sample, sequenced in a study of cytomegalovirus exposure and HLA in healthy donors. PCR was performed using 60 Vbeta and 13 Jbeta primers. Clones were sequenced by immunoSEQ multiplex PCR, and TCRdb holds only the in-frame ones, with some missing. The data show approximately 130,000 clones, 82% seen once. Sample: PBMCs. The receptors stem from a woman between 50 and 59 years old in good health and CMV-seropositive.

This clone appeared once. The chain is built from TRBV27 and TRBJ2-2, with 9 bases matching TRBD1. Germline loops: CDR1 MNHEY, CDR2 SMNVEV (reference sequence). The CDR3 totals 15 residues. The V gene end was trimmed by 6 bases and the J gene end by 5 bases; junction bases not matched to a gene: 7. The CDR3: CASRGQGRRTGELFF. The CDR3 bases are TGTGCCAGCAGGGGACAGGGTCGCAGGACCGGGGAGCTGTTTTTT.

The gene calls are TRBV19 and TRBJ1-1; tentatively, D is TRBD1 (6 bases). The germline gives CDR1 LNHDA, CDR2 SQIVND (reference sequence). This CDR3 spans 15 amino acids. V was cut by 7 bases and J by 5 bases, with 20 bases left in between. The CDR3 loop is CASKTYGGQGTEAFF. CDR3 nucleotides: TGTGCCAGTAAGACCTACGGGGGGCAGGGGACTGAAGCTTTCTTT.

The gene calls are TRBV15 and TRBJ1-5; tentative D call: TRBD1 (6 bases). CDR1 and CDR2 (germline): LNHNV, YYDKDF (reference sequence). With 1 base removed from V and 3 bases from J, the gap between germline ends came to 13 bases. The length of the CDR3 is 16 residues. The CDR3 spells CATSRAQAGVNQPQHF. Written as DNA, the CDR3 is TGTGCCACCAGCAGAGCCCAAGCAGGGGTCAATCAGCCCCAGCATTTT.

Only one count was recorded for this clone. The chain is built from TRBV2 and TRBJ2-1; 10 bases fit TRBD2. The CDR3 contains 14 residues. Looked up from germline, CDR1 is SNHLY and CDR2 is FYNNEI. Trimming took 4 bases from V and 9 from J; bases not matched to a gene: 6. This chain's CDR3 is CASSGEREGPEQFF. CDR3 coding DNA: TGTGCCAGCAGTGGGGAGCGGGAGGGCCCTGAGCAGTTCTTC.

The chain combines TRBV7-9 with TRBJ2-7; 7 nucleotides match TRBD1. Trimming removed 5 bases from V and 0 bases from J; junction bases left unmatched: 13. Germline values: CDR1 SEHNR, CDR2 FQNEAQ (reference sequence). The CDR3 contains 17 residues. CDR3 in amino acids: CASSPLPHRGLSYEQYF. The CDR3 bases are TGTGCCAGCAGCCCGCTACCCCACAGGGGCCTCTCCTACGAGCAGTACTTC.

This clone was observed once. This chain links TRBV7-3 with TRBJ1-3; tentatively, D is TRBD1 (5 bases). The CDR3 is 14 amino acids. In germline, CDR1 is SGHTA, CDR2 FQGTGA. Between the trimmed V and J ends, which lost 3 bases and 0 bases, there was a span of 6 bases. The CDR3, as DNA: TGTGCCAGCAGCTTCGACAGCTCTGGAAACACCATATATTTT. Translated, it gives CASSFDSSGNTIYF.

Only a few counts were recorded for this clone. V is TRBV5-1 and J is TRBJ1-2; tentatively, D is TRBD1 (5 bases). Trimming cost V 4 bases and J 6 bases, with 16 bases left between them. Germline values: CDR1 SGHRS, CDR2 YFSETQ. The CDR3 contains 14 residues. The CDR3 DNA reads as TGCGCCAGCAGCATCCACGGTACGGGGGATGGCTACACCTTC. Its translation: CASSIHGTGDGYTF.

This sequence joins TRBV20-1 and TRBJ2-5; tentatively, D is TRBD2 (5 bases). Germline CDR1 DFQATT, CDR2 SNEGSKA (reference sequence). V lost 8 bases to trimming and J lost 4 bases, with 11 bases between them. The CDR3 is 11 amino acids. The CDR3 sequence is CSLGETETQYF. CDR3 in DNA: TGCAGTCTCGGGGAAACAGAGACCCAGTACTTC.

V is TRBV29-1 and J is TRBJ2-3; 7 nucleotides align to TRBD2. There are 13 residues in the CDR3. After removal of 5 bases from V and 0 bases from J, the junction contained 2 bases not matched to a gene. Looked up from germline, CDR1 is SQVTM and CDR2 is ANQGSEA. The CDR3, as DNA: TGCAGCGTTAGAGCGGGGAGCACAGATACGCAGTATTTT. Its protein is CSVRAGSTDTQYF.

The chain combines TRBV5-1 with TRBJ2-1, with D maybe TRBD2 (7 bases). Germline-derived CDR1 and CDR2 are SGHRS and YFSETQ. This CDR3 region has 13 residues. V lost 4 bases and J 10 bases, leaving 15 bases between the germline ends. CDR3 loop: CASSPKGGAEQFF. The DNA for the CDR3 is TGCGCCAGCAGCCCAAAGGGGGGGGCAGAGCAGTTCTTC. Full variable domain (remainder filled in from reference TRBV5-1 and TRBJ2-1): KAGVTQTPRYLIKTRGQQVTLSCSPISGHRSVSWYQQTPGQGLQFLFEYFSETQRNKGNFPGRFSGRQFSNSRSEMNVSTLELGDSALYLCASSPKGGAEQFFGPGTRLTVL.

Written as DNA, the CDR3 is TGCGCCAGCAGCTTTAGGGGGCGGGTATACGAGCAGTACTTC. It translates to CASSFRGRVYEQYF. The chain has TRBV5-1 and TRBJ2-7; 7 bases map to TRBD1. CDR1 is SGHRS, CDR2 YFSETQ, per germline. This CDR3 is 14 amino acids long. V lost 2 bases and J lost 4; bases outside the gene matches: 6.

J is TRBJ2-1 and V is TRBV18, with D unresolved. The CDR3 runs 14 residues. Germline V gene data show CDR1 as KGHSH and CDR2 as LQKENI. V lost 2 bases and J 5 bases, leaving 10 bases between the germline ends. CDR3 sequence reads: CASSPIYVDNEQFF. The CDR3 DNA reads as TGTGCCAGCTCACCAATCTATGTTGACAATGAGCAGTTCTTC.

V and J are TRBV5-1 and TRBJ2-7; D remains unclear. Trimming left V 0 bases short and J 2 bases short, with 6 bases between. The germline V gene has CDR1 SGHRS and CDR2 YFSETQ. This CDR3 is built from 13 residues. The CDR3 region has the DNA TGCGCCAGCAGCTTGGCGGGTACCTACGAGCAGTACTTC. This translates into CASSLAGTYEQYF.

Only a few counts were recorded for this clone. The chain couples TRBV9 to TRBJ2-5; 11 bases line up with TRBD2. V gave up 3 bases and J gave up 2 bases; unmatched junction bases: 3. Germline CDR1 SGDLS, CDR2 YYNGEE. CDR3 length equals 15 residues. As DNA, the CDR3 is TGTGCCAGCAGCGGCGGGACTAGCGGACAAGAGACCCAGTACTTC. It is translated as CASSGGTSGQETQYF.

The chain joins TRBV7-3 to TRBJ1-1; TRBD1 matches at 9 bases. The length of the CDR3 is 13 residues. The ends lost 5 bases at V and 7 bases at J; junction bases unmatched: 5. Germline loops: CDR1 SGHTA, CDR2 FQGTGA. As DNA, the CDR3 is TGTGCCAGCAGCACCCGGACAGGGGTTGAAGCTTTCTTT. Translation gives CASSTRTGVEAFF.

V and J are TRBV28 and TRBJ1-1; TRBD1 is a possible D gene (5 bases). The ends were cut back, 2 bases at V and 5 bases at J, with 15 bases in the middle. The germline CDR1 and CDR2 sequences are MDHEN and SYDVKM. This CDR3 is 15 amino acids long. The CDR3 protein is CASSLGRVEGTEAFF. The CDR3 DNA reads TGTGCCAGCAGTTTAGGCAGGGTGGAAGGTACTGAAGCTTTCTTT.

This chain uses TRBV9 with TRBJ2-3; D is ambiguous. V was pared by 3 bases and J by 0 bases, with 11 bases between. This CDR3 is built from 15 residues. CDR1 SGDLS and CDR2 YYNGEE come from the germline V gene. In nucleotides, the CDR3 is TGTGCCAGCAGCGCGACTGGATCTAGCACAGATACGCAGTATTTT. Amino acids: CASSATGSSTDTQYF. Combining the CDR3 with reference TRBV9 and TRBJ2-3 gives the whole variable domain DSGVTQTPKHLITATGQRVTLRCSPRSGDLSVYWYQQSLDQGLQFLIQYYNGEERAKGNILERFSAQQFPDLHSELNLSSLELGDSALYFCASSATGSSTDTQYFGPGTRLTVL.

CDR3 protein: CASSPTGATNTGELFF. DNA for the CDR3: TGTGCCAGCTCACCAACGGGTGCAACGAACACCGGGGAGCTGTTTTTT. This chain connects TRBV18 to TRBJ2-2; D is unresolved. V shed 2 bases and J shed 0 bases, with 10 bases lying between them. The CDR3 is made up of 16 amino acids. Germline CDR1 KGHSH, CDR2 LQKENI.